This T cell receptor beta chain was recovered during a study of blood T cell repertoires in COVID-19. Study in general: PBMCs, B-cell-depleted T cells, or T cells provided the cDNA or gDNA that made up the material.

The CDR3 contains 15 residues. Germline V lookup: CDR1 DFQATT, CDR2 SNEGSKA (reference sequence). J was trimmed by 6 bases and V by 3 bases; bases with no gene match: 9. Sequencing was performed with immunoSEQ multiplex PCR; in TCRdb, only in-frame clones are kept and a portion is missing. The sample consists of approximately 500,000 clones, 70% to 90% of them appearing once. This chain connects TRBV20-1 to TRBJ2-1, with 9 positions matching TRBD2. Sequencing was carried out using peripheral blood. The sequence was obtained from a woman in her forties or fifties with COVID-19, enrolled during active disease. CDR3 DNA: TGCAGTGCTAGTAGCGGGGGCCCCACTCCCAATGAGCAGTTCTTC. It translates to CSASSGGPTPNEQFF.